This T cell receptor beta chain was obtained from a study of CD8 T cells in ankylosing spondylitis. Comments on this clonotype: What it binds is unknown.

Notes on the study in general: The clones that were linked to disease were reported to be significantly enriched in matched synovial fluid samples from ankylosing spondylitis patients. In peripheral blood, disease-linked CD8+ clones occurred at relatively low frequencies. Blood of patients with ankylosing spondylitis appeared to be characterized by a TCR beta motif of eight highly homologous variants.

The CDR3 extends over 12 amino acids. Per germline, CDR1 DFQATT and CDR2 SNEGSKA (reference sequence). V gave up 3 bases and J gave up 2 bases, with 7 bases separating them. Using quantitative 5'-RACE with molecular barcodes, the authors made TCR beta libraries. One entry per CDR3 protein, called by TCRdb with MiXCR from the 5' RACE reads. The sample contains about 750,000 distinct CDR3 sequences, around a fifth of which appear only once. The sample consisted of blood, either unsorted or a sorted T cell fraction (not recorded which). The genes are TRBV20-1 and TRBJ2-5; D is undetermined. The sequence derives from a male donor with ankylosing spondylitis. CDR3 region: CSARRLQETQYF. For the CDR3, the DNA is TGCAGTGCTAGGAGGCTACAAGAGACCCAGTACTTC.